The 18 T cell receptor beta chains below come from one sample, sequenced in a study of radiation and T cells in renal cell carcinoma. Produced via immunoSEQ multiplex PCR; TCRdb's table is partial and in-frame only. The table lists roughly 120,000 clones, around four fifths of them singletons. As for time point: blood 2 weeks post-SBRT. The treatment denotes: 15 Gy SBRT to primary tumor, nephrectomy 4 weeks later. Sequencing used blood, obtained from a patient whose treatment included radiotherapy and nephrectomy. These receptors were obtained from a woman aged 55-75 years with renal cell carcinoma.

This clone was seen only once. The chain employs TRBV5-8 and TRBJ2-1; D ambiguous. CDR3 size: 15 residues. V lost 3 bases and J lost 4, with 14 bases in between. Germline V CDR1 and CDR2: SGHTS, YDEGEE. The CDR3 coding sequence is TGTGCCAGCAGCTATGGCCCTTTGGGTTACAATGAGCAGTTCTTC. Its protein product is CASSYGPLGYNEQFF.

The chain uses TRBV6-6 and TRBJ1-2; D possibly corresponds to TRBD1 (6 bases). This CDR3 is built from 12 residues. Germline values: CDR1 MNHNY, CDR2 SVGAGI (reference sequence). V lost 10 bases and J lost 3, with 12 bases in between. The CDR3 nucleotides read TGTGCCACGACGACAGGTTACTATGGCTACACCTTC. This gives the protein CATTTGYYGYTF.

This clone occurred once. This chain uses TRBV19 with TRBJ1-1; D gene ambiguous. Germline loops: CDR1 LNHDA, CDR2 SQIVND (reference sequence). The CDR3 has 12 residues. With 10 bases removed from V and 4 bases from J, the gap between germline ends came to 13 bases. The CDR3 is CATEGSGTEAFF. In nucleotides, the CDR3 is TGTGCCACGGAAGGGTCCGGCACTGAAGCTTTCTTT. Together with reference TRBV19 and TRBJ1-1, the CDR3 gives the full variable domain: DGGITQSPKYLFRKEGQNVTLSCEQNLNHDAMYWYRQDPGQGLRLIYYSQIVNDFQKGDIAEGYSVSREKKESFPLTVTSAQKNPTAFYLCATEGSGTEAFFGQGTRLTVV.

The DNA of the CDR3 is TGTGCCAGCAGTTCCCATCGTCCCGGGACAGGGGATGAGCAGTTCTTC. Encoded protein: CASSSHRPGTGDEQFF. The V gene is TRBV6-5, the J gene TRBJ2-1; TRBD1 agrees at 10 bases. V shed 4 bases, J shed 8 bases, and the junction held 11 bases outside the gene matches. Germline-derived CDR1 and CDR2 are MNHEY and SVGAGI. This CDR3 has 16 residues.

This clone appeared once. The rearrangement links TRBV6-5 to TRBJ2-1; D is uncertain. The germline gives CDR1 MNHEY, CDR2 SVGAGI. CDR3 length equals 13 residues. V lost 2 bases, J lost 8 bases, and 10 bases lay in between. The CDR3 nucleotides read TGTGCCAGCAGTTACAACTTCTTCCATGAGCAGTTCTTC. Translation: CASSYNFFHEQFF.

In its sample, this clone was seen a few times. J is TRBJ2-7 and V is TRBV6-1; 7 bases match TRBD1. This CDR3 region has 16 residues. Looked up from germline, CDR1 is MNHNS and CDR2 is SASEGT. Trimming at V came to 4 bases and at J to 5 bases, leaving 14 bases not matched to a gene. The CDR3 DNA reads TGTGCCAGCAGTGGGACGACAGGGTTTGGGAACAACGAGCAGTACTTC. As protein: CASSGTTGFGNNEQYF.

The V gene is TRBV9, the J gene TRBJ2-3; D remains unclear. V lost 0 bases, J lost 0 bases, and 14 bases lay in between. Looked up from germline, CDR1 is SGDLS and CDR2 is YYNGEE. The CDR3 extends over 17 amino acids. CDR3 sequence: CASSVATFGSSTDTQYF. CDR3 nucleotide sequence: TGTGCCAGCAGCGTAGCTACGTTCGGTAGCAGCACAGATACGCAGTATTTT. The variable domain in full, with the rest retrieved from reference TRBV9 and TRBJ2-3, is DSGVTQTPKHLITATGQRVTLRCSPRSGDLSVYWYQQSLDQGLQFLIQYYNGEERAKGNILERFSAQQFPDLHSELNLSSLELGDSALYFCASSVATFGSSTDTQYFGPGTRLTVL.

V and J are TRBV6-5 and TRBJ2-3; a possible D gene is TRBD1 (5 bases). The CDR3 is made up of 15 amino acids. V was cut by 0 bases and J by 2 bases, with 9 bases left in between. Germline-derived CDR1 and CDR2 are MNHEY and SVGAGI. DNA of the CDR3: TGTGCCAGCAGTTACTCGTCCAGGGTCACAGATACGCAGTATTTT. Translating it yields CASSYSSRVTDTQYF.

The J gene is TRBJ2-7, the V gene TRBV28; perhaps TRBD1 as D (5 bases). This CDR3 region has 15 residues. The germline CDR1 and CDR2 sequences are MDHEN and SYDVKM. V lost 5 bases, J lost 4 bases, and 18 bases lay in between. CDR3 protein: CASSLPQGVGYEQYF. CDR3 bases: TGTGCCAGCAGTCTCCCCCAAGGGGTGGGGTACGAGCAGTACTTC.

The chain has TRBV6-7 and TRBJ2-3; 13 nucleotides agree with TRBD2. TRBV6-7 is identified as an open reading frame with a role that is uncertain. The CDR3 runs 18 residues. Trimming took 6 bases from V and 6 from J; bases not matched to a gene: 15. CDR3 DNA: TGTGCCAGCAGGATCCCGGGACTAGCGGGGTTCACTCCTGATACGCAGTATTTT. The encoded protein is CASRIPGLAGFTPDTQYF.

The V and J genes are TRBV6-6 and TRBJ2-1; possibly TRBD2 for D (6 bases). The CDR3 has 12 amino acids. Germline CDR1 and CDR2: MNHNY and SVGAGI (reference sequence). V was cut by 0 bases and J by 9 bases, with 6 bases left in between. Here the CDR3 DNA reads TGTGCCAGCAGTTACTCGGGGGGTGAGCAGTTCTTC. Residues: CASSYSGGEQFF.

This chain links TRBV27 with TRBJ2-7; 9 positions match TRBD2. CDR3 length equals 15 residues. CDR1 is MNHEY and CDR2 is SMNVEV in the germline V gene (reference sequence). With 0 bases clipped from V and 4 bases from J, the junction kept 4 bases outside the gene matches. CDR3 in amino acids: CASSLSSGSWYEQYF. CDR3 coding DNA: TGTGCCAGCAGTTTATCTAGCGGGAGTTGGTACGAGCAGTACTTC.

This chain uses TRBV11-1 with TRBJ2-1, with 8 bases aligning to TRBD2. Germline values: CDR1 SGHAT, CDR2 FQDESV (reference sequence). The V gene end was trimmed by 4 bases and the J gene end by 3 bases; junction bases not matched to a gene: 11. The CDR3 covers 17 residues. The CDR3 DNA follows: TGTGCCAGCAGCTGGGCGTCACTAGCGGTTGACTACAATGAGCAGTTCTTC. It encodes CASSWASLAVDYNEQFF.

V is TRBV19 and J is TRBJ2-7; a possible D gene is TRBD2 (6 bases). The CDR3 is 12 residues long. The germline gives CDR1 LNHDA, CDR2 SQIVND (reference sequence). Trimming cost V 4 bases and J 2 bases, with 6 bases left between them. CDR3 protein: CASSRGAYEQYF. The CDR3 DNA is TGTGCCAGTAGTAGGGGGGCCTACGAGCAGTACTTC. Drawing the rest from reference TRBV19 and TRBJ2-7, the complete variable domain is DGGITQSPKYLFRKEGQNVTLSCEQNLNHDAMYWYRQDPGQGLRLIYYSQIVNDFQKGDIAEGYSVSREKKESFPLTVTSAQKNPTAFYLCASSRGAYEQYFGPGTRLTVT.

The chain's CDR3 is CASSLATVYGYTF. The DNA of the CDR3 is TGTGCCAGCAGCTTAGCGACAGTTTATGGCTACACCTTC. V gene TRBV7-9 combines with J gene TRBJ1-2; weak D call: TRBD1 (5 bases). The ends were cut back, 0 bases at V and 5 bases at J, with 7 bases in the middle. CDR3 length equals 13 residues. Germline V gene lookup returns CDR1 SEHNR and CDR2 FQNEAQ (reference sequence).

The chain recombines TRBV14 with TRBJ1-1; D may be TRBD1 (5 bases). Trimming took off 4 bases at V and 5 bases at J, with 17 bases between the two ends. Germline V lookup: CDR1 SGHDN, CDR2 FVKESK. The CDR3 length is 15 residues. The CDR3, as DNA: TGTGCCAGCAGCCCCTCGGGCAGGGTAGGAACTGAAGCTTTCTTT. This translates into CASSPSGRVGTEAFF.

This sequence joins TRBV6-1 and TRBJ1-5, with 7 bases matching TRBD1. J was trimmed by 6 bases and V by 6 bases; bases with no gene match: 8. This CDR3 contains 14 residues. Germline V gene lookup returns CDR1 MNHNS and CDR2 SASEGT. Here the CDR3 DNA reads TGTGCCAGCAGCTCACAGGGGAAGGCTCAGCCCCAGCATTTT. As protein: CASSSQGKAQPQHF.

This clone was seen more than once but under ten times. CDR3 residues: CASSVGGSNQPQHF. The CDR3 region has the DNA TGTGCCAGCAGCGTAGGGGGTTCCAATCAGCCCCAGCATTTT. The chain carries TRBV9 and TRBJ1-5; D is unresolved. The germline V gene has CDR1 SGDLS and CDR2 YYNGEE. The CDR3 totals 14 residues. V was trimmed by 0 bases and J by 3 bases, leaving 7 bases between them.